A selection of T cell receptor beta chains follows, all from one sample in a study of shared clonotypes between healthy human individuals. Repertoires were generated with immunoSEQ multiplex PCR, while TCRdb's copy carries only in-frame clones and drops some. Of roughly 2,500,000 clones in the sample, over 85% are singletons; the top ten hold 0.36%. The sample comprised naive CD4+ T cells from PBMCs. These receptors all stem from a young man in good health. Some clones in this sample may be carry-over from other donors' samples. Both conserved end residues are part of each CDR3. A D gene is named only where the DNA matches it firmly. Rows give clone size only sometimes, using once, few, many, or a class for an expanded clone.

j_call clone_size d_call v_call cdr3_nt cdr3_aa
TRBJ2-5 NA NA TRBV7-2 TGTGCCAGCAGCCGGGACCAAGGGACCCAGTACTTC CASSRDQGTQYF
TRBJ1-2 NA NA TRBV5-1 TGCGCCAGCAGCCCAATCGAGACAGCCTCGGGTGGCTACACCTTC CASSPIETASGGYTF
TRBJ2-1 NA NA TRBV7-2 TGTGCCAGCAGCTTAGGTGATGGGCGGGGGCAGCAGTTCTTC CASSLGDGRGQQFF
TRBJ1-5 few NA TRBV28 TGTGCCAGCAGGGAGGGAGGTCAGCCCCAGCATTTT CASREGGQPQHF
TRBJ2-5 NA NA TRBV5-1 TGCGCCAGCAGCTTGATCTCAGGGTCGGAGACCCAGTACTTC CASSLISGSETQYF
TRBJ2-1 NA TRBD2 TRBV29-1 TGCAGCGTTGAAGGCGATAGCGGGTTAACCTACAATGAGCAGTTCTTC CSVEGDSGLTYNEQFF
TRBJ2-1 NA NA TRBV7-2 TGTGCCAGCAGCCCCCCCCGAGGTTCCTACAATGAGCAGTTCTTC CASSPPRGSYNEQFF
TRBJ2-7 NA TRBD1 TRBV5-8 TGTGCCAGCAGCTATGTGGGACAGGGGTACGAGCAGTACTTC CASSYVGQGYEQYF
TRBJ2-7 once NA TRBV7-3 TGTGCCAGCAGCTCTCCGGACACGGGACGGCAGTACTTC CASSSPDTGRQYF
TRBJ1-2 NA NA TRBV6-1 TGTGCCACCGGACCCGGCTATGGCTACACCTTC CATGPGYGYTF
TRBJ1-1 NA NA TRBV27 TGTGCCAGCAGTCCGTCGGGATTATCAACTGAAGCTTTCTTT CASSPSGLSTEAFF
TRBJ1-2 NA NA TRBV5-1 TGCGCCAGCAGCTGGAATAAAGGTTTC CASSWNKGF
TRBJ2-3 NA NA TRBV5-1 TGCGCCAGCAGCTTGGTTGCTAGCCAGGTTTCCACAGATACGCAGTATTTT CASSLVASQVSTDTQYF
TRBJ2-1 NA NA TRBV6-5 TGTGCCAGCAAGAGGGGGTGGACGGGAGACAATGAGCAGTTCTTC CASKRGWTGDNEQFF
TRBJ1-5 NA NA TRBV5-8 TGTGCCAGCAGCTTGGCCACTTTCAGACCTCAGCCCCAGCATTTT CASSLATFRPQPQHF